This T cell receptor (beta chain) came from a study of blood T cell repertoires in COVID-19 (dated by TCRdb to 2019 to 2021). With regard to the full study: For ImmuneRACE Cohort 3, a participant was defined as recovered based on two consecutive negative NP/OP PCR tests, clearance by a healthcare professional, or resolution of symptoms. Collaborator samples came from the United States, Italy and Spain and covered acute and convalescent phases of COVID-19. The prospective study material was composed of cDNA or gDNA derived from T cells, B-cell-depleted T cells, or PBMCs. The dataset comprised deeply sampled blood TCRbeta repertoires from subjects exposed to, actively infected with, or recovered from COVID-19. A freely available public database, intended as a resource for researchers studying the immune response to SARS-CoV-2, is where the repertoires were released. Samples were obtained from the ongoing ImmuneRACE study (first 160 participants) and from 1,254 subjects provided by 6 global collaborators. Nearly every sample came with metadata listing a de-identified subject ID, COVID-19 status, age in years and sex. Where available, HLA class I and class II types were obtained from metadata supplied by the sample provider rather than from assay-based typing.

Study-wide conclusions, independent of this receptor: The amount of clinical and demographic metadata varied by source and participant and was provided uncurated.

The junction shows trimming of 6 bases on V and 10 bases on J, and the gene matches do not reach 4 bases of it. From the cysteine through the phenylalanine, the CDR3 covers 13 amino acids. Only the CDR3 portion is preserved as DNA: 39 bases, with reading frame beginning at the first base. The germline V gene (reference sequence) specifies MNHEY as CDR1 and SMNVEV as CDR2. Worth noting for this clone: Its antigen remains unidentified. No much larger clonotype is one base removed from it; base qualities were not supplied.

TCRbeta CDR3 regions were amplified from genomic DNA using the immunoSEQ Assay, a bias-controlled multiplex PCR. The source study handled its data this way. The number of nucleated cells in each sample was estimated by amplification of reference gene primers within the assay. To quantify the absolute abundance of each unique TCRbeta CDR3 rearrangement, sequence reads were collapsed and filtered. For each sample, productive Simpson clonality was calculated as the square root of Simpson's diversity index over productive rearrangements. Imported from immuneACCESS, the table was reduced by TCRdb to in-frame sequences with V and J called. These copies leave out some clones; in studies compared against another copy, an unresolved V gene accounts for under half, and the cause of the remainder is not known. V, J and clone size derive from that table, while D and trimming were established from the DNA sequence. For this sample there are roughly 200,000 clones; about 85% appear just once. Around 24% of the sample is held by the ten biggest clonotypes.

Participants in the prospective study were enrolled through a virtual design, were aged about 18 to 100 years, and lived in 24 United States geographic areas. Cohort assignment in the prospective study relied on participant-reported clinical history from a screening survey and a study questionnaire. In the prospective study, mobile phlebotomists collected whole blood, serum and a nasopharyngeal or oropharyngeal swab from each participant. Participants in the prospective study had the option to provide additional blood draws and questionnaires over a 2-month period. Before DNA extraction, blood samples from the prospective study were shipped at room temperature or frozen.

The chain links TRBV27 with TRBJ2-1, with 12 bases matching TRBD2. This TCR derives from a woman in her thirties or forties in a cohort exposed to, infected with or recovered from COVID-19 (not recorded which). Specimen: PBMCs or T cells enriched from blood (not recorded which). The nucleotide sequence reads TGTGCCAGCAGAGGACTAGCGGGATACGAGCAGTTCTTC. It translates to CASRGLAGYEQFF.